The 25 T cell receptor beta chains presented below share a single source sample, sequenced in a study of blood T cell repertoires in COVID-19. Sequenced by immunoSEQ multiplex PCR; TCRdb stores in-frame clones only, minus some. Of roughly 120,000 clones detected, less than 90% appear once; the ten largest clones hold under 2.5%. The sequencing sample was made of peripheral blood. These receptors were collected from a man aged 70-80 years with acute or convalescent COVID-19.

This clone showed up just once. This chain joins TRBV10-2 and TRBJ1-2; weak D call: TRBD1 (6 bases). Germline V gene sequence: CDR1 WSHSY, CDR2 SAAADI. Trimming took 2 bases from V and 4 from J, leaving 14 bases between them. The CDR3 extends over 15 amino acids. Here the CDR3 reads CASSETLQGGYGYTF. The CDR3 DNA follows: TGCGCCAGCAGTGAGACTCTACAGGGTGGCTATGGCTACACCTTC.

The chain couples TRBV19 to TRBJ1-2; 9 bases agree with TRBD1. The CDR3 has 16 residues. The V and J ends lost 4 bases and 4 bases, in that order; junction bases with no gene match: 10. The V gene's germline CDR1 is LNHDA and CDR2 SQIVND (reference sequence). Here the CDR3 reads CASSTSLTGGIYGYTF. CDR3 coding DNA: TGTGCCAGTAGTACCTCTTTGACAGGGGGGATCTATGGCTACACCTTC.

The chain carries TRBV6-5 and TRBJ1-2; tentatively, D is TRBD1 (6 bases). With 7 bases removed from V and 5 bases from J, the gap between germline ends came to 14 bases. The CDR3 sequence is 13 residues long. Germline V gives CDR1 MNHEY, CDR2 SVGAGI. The CDR3 is CASTAGGAYGYTF. As DNA, the CDR3 is TGTGCCAGCACCGCTGGGGGGGCTTATGGCTACACCTTC.

The chain couples TRBV7-8 to TRBJ2-7; weak D call: TRBD2 (5 bases). V shed 5 bases and J shed 1 base, with 15 bases lying between them. Germline values: CDR1 SGHVS, CDR2 FQNEAQ. CDR3 length equals 15 residues. DNA for the CDR3: TGTGCCAGCAGCAAGCTAAGCGGTGGGTCCTACGAGCAGTACTTC. Translated, it gives CASSKLSGGSYEQYF. The whole variable domain, filled in from reference TRBV7-8 and TRBJ2-7, reads GAGVSQSPRYKVAKRGQDVALRCDPISGHVSLFWYQQALGQGPEFLTYFQNEAQLDKSGLPSDRFFAERPEGSVSTLKIQRTQQEDSAVYLCASSKLSGGSYEQYFGPGTRLTVT.

CDR3 in DNA: TGTGCCAGCAGCTTAGAACGGCTCGGGACTAGCGGGGGCCGCGCCGAGCAGTACTTC. Protein sequence: CASSLERLGTSGGRAEQYF. V is TRBV7-2 and J is TRBJ2-7; 14 bases agree with TRBD2. Germline CDR1 SGHTA, CDR2 FQGNSA. Germline trimming cut 1 base from V and 6 bases from J; bases unmatched to any gene: 14. CDR3 size: 19 residues.

The chain joins TRBV19 to TRBJ1-2; D might be TRBD1 (5 bases). The V end was cut by 3 bases, the J end by 4 bases, with 9 bases between. The CDR3 covers 13 residues. Germline CDR1 is LNHDA and CDR2 is SQIVND (reference sequence). This CDR3 reads CASSIGGIYGYTF. CDR3 DNA: TGTGCCAGTAGTATCGGGGGGATCTATGGCTACACCTTC.

The chain combines TRBV5-4 with TRBJ1-1; D not resolved. Deletions cut 4 bases from V and 0 bases from J, with 16 bases between. Germline CDR1 reads SGHNT; CDR2 reads YYREEE (reference sequence). The CDR3 covers 16 residues. CDR3 bases: TGTGCCAGCAGCCAACAGTTGGGCAGGTTGAACACTGAAGCTTTCTTT. This translates into CASSQQLGRLNTEAFF. Filled out from reference TRBV5-4 and TRBJ1-1, the complete variable domain reads ETGVTQSPTHLIKTRGQQVTLRCSSQSGHNTVSWYQQALGQGPQFIFQYYREEENGRGNFPPRFSGLQFPNYSSELNVNALELDDSALYLCASSQQLGRLNTEAFFGQGTRLTVV.

V and J are TRBV9 and TRBJ1-2; weak D call: TRBD1 (6 bases). This CDR3 comprises 13 residues. Per the germline V gene, CDR1 is SGDLS and CDR2 is YYNGEE. V gave up 3 bases and J gave up 7 bases, with 13 bases separating them. CDR3 bases: TGTGCCAGCAGCGATCGGACAGACATTGGCTACACCTTC. Protein product: CASSDRTDIGYTF. Full variable domain (missing parts from reference TRBV9 and TRBJ1-2): DSGVTQTPKHLITATGQRVTLRCSPRSGDLSVYWYQQSLDQGLQFLIQYYNGEERAKGNILERFSAQQFPDLHSELNLSSLELGDSALYFCASSDRTDIGYTFGSGTRLTVV.

In regard to this clone: One end of the junction does not line up with germline, which may come from a read error. The chain links TRBV7-9 to TRBJ2-1; 14 bases align to TRBD2. Germline lookup yields CDR1 SEHNR and CDR2 FQNEAQ (reference sequence). This CDR3 region has 13 residues. CDR3 protein: CASSLGTSGGTVF. The CDR3 DNA reads TGTGCCAGCAGCTTAGGGACTAGCGGGGGGACCGTCTTC.

The rearrangement joins TRBV6-1 to TRBJ2-1; D is unresolved. The CDR3 extends over 15 amino acids. V shed 1 base and J shed 5 bases, with 12 bases lying between them. Germline assignment: CDR1 MNHNS and CDR2 SASEGT. The CDR3 here is CASSEGPLSHNEQFF. For the CDR3, the DNA is TGTGCCAGCAGTGAAGGGCCCTTGTCCCACAATGAGCAGTTCTTC.

The chain joins TRBV6-5 to TRBJ1-4; D not certain. The V gene lost 6 bases and the J gene lost 10 bases, with 15 bases spanning the gap. CDR1 is MNHEY, CDR2 SVGAGI, per germline. The CDR3 length is 13 residues. The CDR3 DNA is TGTGCCAGCAGACCGCGTCACGAGGGAAAACTGTTTTTT. Amino acid sequence: CASRPRHEGKLFF.

Only one count was recorded for this clone. The rearrangement links TRBV5-5 to TRBJ2-7, with TRBD1 matching 11 bases. The V gene's germline CDR1 is SGHKS and CDR2 YYEKEE (reference sequence). The CDR3 length is 15 residues. The V segment lost 3 bases and the J segment 1 base; nucleotides outside the gene matches: 3. CDR3 sequence reads: CASSWGQGGSYEQYF. CDR3 sequence (DNA): TGTGCCAGCAGCTGGGGACAGGGGGGATCCTACGAGCAGTACTTC.

There are a few counts of this clone. This chain joins TRBV21-1 and TRBJ1-2; the table's D call, TRBD1, was not checked against the DNA. TRBV21-1 is classified as a pseudogene. The CDR3 is 17 residues long. The CDR3 sequence is CASSRVKQGPRSSGYTF. The CDR3 DNA is TGTGCCAGCAGCCGGGTCAAACAGGGACCCCGAAGTTCTGGCTACACCTTC.

The rearrangement uses TRBV7-2 and TRBJ2-4; D is perhaps TRBD2 (5 bases). Germline CDR1 and CDR2: SGHTA and FQGNSA. V was cut by 5 bases and J by 7 bases, with 15 bases left in between. The CDR3 covers 14 residues. CDR3 sequence reads: CASSPRRQDNIQYF. The CDR3 DNA follows: TGTGCCAGCAGCCCCAGGAGGCAGGACAACATTCAGTACTTC.

This chain uses TRBV13 with TRBJ2-1, with a possible D match to TRBD2 (6 bases). Per germline, CDR1 PRHDT and CDR2 FYEKMQ (reference sequence). V lost 3 bases and J lost 7, with 10 bases in between. This CDR3 has 13 residues. The CDR3 protein is CASSLAGTNEQFF. For the CDR3, the DNA is TGTGCCAGCAGCTTGGCGGGAACTAATGAGCAGTTCTTC.

The rearrangement uses TRBV2 and TRBJ2-1, with 8 bases fitting TRBD1. The CDR3 contains 15 residues. Germline assignment: CDR1 SNHLY and CDR2 FYNNEI. V gave up 8 bases and J gave up 10 bases; unmatched junction bases: 16. DNA for the CDR3: TGTGCCAGCCTCATACCCGGACAGGGACAATGGGAGCAGTTCTTC. It encodes CASLIPGQGQWEQFF.

The V call is TRBV6-5, the J call TRBJ1-1; perhaps TRBD1 as D (5 bases). Germline CDR1 MNHEY, CDR2 SVGAGI. The CDR3 runs 14 residues. V lost 7 bases to trimming and J lost 5 bases, with 17 bases between them. This CDR3 reads CASILGGLRTEAFF. In nucleotides, the CDR3 is TGTGCCAGCATTCTCGGGGGTTTGAGGACTGAAGCTTTCTTT.

CDR3 amino acids: CASSLNDRGGNSPLHF. CDR3 nucleotides: TGCGCCAGCAGTCTCAACGACAGGGGGGGGAATTCACCCCTCCACTTT. The V and J genes are TRBV4-1 and TRBJ1-6; 9 bases agree with TRBD1. J gave up 7 bases and V 6 bases, and 10 bases lay outside the gene matches. The CDR3 sequence is 16 residues long. Looked up from germline, CDR1 is MGHRA and CDR2 is YSYEKL.

The chain carries TRBV6-4 and TRBJ2-3; the D gene is possibly TRBD2 (5 bases). Trimming stripped 6 bases from V and 9 bases from J, with 10 bases between. CDR1 is MRHNA, CDR2 SNTAGT, per germline. The CDR3 covers 11 residues. In DNA form, the CDR3 reads TGTGCCAGCAGGCTGGGCGGGACGCAGTATTTT. Translated, it gives CASRLGGTQYF.

J is TRBJ2-7 and V is TRBV5-1; 11 nucleotides line up with TRBD1. Germline assignment: CDR1 SGHRS and CDR2 YFSETQ. The CDR3 extends over 15 amino acids. V lost 7 bases and J lost 4; bases outside the gene matches: 10. The CDR3: CASYNPGTGGYEQYF. For the CDR3, the DNA is TGCGCCAGCTACAACCCCGGGACAGGGGGATACGAGCAGTACTTC.

On this clone: Likely a read error: the CDR3 ends without its conserved phenylalanine or tryptophan. The DNA is omitted, as the CDR3 cannot be located on it reliably, and the CDR3 follows TCRdb's listing. The rearrangement joins TRBV20-1 to TRBJ1-2. The CDR3 is 9 residues long, counting both termini. Per the germline V gene, CDR1 is DFQATT and CDR2 is SNEGSKA (reference sequence). This CDR3 reads CSADGSPFV.

V usage is TRBV23-1 and J usage is TRBJ1-5, with TRBD1 matching over 7 bases. TRBV23-1 is assigned to the ORF class and has an uncertain function. V was pared by 8 bases and J by 3 bases, with 7 bases of the junction left unmatched. CDR3 length: 14 residues. The chain's CDR3 is CASLRTGTNQPQHF. Written as DNA, the CDR3 is TGCGCCAGCTTAAGGACAGGCACCAATCAGCCCCAGCATTTT.

This clone was detected only once. This chain uses TRBV5-1 with TRBJ2-5; no clear D gene. The length of the CDR3 is 14 residues. From germline, CDR1 is SGHRS and CDR2 YFSETQ. V was shortened by 0 bases and J by 2 bases, with 8 bases between the two germline ends. The CDR3 sequence: CASSLGATQETQYF. In DNA, the CDR3 is TGCGCCAGCAGCTTGGGGGCTACTCAAGAGACCCAGTACTTC.

The chain joins TRBV7-2 to TRBJ2-4, with D perhaps matching TRBD2 (6 bases). The CDR3 totals 17 residues. Germline assignment: CDR1 SGHTA and CDR2 FQGNSA. Trimming removed 5 bases at V and 2 bases at J, with 19 bases between. CDR3 residues: CASSLLVAGTSKNIQYF. CDR3 nucleotide sequence: TGTGCCAGCAGCCTCCTAGTGGCGGGGACGTCCAAAAACATTCAGTACTTC.

J is TRBJ1-1 and V is TRBV5-1; D is unclear. This CDR3 spans 14 amino acids. CDR1 and CDR2 from the germline V gene are SGHRS and YFSETQ. V was cut by 1 base and J by 3 bases, with 10 bases left in between. The CDR3 region is CASSLPREDTEAFF. In DNA, the CDR3 is TGCGCCAGCAGCTTGCCACGCGAGGACACTGAAGCTTTCTTT.